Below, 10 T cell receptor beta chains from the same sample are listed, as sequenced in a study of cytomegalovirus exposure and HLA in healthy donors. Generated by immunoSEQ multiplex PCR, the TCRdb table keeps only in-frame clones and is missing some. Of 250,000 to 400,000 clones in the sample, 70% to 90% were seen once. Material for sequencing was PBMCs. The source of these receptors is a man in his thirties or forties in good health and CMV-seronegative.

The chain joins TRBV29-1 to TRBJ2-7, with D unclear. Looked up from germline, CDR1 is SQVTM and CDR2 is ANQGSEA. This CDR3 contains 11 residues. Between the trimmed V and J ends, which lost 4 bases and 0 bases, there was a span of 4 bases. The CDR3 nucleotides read TGCAGCGTTGGAGTCTCCTACGAGCAGTACTTC. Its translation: CSVGVSYEQYF.

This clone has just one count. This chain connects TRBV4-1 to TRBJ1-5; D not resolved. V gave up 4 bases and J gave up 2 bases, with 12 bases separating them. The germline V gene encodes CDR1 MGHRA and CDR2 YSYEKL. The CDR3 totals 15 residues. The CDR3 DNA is TGCGCCAGCAGCCCCGACAACTTACGCAATCAGCCCCAGCATTTT. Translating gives CASSPDNLRNQPQHF.

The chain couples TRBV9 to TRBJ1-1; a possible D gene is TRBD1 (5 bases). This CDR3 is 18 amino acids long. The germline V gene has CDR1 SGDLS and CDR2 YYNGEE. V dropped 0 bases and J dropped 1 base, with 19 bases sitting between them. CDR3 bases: TGTGCCAGCAGCGTAGGTGGTTGGCCCCTCAGGGAGAACACTGAAGCTTTCTTT. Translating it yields CASSVGGWPLRENTEAFF.

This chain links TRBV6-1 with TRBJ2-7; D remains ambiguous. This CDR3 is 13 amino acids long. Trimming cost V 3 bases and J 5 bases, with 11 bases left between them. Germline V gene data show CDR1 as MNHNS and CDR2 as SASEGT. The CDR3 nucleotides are TGTGCCAGCAGTGATGGGCGTTTCCACGAGCAGTACTTC. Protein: CASSDGRFHEQYF.

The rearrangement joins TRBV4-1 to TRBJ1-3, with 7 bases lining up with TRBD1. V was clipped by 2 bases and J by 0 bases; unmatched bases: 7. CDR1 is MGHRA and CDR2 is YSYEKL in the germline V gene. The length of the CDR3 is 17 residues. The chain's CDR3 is CASSQPGGLNSGNTIYF. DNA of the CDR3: TGCGCCAGCAGCCAACCAGGGGGGCTTAACTCTGGAAACACCATATATTTT.

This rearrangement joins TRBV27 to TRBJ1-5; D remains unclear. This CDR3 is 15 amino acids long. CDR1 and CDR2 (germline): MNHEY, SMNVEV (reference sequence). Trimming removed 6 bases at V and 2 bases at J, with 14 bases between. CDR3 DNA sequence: TGTGCCAGCAGCCCTGGAGGGATGGGCAATCAGCCCCAGCATTTT. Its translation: CASSPGGMGNQPQHF.

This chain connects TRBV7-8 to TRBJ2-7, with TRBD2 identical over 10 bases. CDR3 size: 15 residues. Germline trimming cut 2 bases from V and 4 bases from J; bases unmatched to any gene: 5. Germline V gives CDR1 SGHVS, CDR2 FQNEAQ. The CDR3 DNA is TGTGCCAGCAGCTTACGTCTAGCGGGGGAGTACGAGCAGTACTTC. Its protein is CASSLRLAGEYEQYF.

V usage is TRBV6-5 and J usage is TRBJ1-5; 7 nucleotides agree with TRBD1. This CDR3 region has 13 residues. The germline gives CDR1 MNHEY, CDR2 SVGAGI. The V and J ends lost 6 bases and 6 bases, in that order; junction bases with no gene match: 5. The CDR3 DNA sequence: TGTGCCAGCAGCCTCGACAGGGTTCAGCCCCAGCATTTT. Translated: CASSLDRVQPQHF.

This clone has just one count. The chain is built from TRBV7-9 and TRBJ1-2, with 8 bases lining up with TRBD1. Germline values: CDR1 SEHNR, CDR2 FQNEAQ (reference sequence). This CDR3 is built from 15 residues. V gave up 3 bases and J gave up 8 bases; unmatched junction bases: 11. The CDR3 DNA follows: TGTGCCAGCAGCTTTGAAGTCCAGGGGGCGAACGGCTACACCTTC. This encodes CASSFEVQGANGYTF.

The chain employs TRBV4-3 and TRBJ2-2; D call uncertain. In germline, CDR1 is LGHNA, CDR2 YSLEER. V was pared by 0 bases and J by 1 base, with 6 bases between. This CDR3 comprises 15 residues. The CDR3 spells CASSQETENTGELFF. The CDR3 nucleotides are TGCGCCAGCAGCCAAGAAACAGAGAACACCGGGGAGCTGTTTTTT.